This T cell receptor beta chain was identified in a study of T cell responses to AZD1222 COVID-19 vaccine. Broader study findings: There were vaccine-associated CD4 TCRs across spike, dominant at 160-218 and 743-854. The donors showed a predominance of white British ancestry and of females, with possible underestimation of clonal diversity. Two AZD1222 administrations were followed by greater Spike-specific TCR breadth and depth.

In regard to this clone: The antigen is undetermined.

Germline assignment: CDR1 KGHSH and CDR2 LQKENI. The CDR3 has 13 amino acids. Trimming removed 6 bases from V and 6 bases from J, with 12 bases in between. Clones were read by immunoSEQ multiplex PCR, and TCRdb kept only the in-frame ones, dropping some. This table has roughly 97,000 clones, roughly 90% appearing once. Sequencing used peripheral blood, obtained on day 0 of AZD1222 vaccination. The chain combines TRBV18 with TRBJ1-5; D is possibly TRBD1 (6 bases). This clonotype originated in an adult in good health. The CDR3: CASSGGGVQPQHF. CDR3 DNA sequence: TGTGCCAGCTCGGGAGGGGGAGTTCAGCCCCAGCATTTT.